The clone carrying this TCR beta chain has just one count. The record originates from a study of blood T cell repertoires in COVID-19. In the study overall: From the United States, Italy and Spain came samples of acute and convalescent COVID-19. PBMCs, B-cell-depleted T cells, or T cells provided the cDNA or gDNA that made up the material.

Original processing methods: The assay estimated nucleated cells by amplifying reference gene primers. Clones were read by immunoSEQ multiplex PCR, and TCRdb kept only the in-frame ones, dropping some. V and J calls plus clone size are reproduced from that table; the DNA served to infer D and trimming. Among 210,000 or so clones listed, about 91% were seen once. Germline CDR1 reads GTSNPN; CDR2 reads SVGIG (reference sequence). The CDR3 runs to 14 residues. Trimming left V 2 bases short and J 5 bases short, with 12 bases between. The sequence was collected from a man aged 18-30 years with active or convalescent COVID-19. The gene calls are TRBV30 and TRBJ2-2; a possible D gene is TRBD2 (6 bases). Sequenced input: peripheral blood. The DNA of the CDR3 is TGTGCCTGGAGTCGGGGCGGGAAGACCGGGGAGCTGTTTTTT. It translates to CAWSRGGKTGELFF.